This T cell receptor beta chain was recovered during a study of cytomegalovirus exposure and HLA in healthy donors. Study background: It was reported in a later analysis that the 120 or so validation repertoires used the same platform as the approximately 650 first-cohort repertoires. Study-wide findings and caveats: The classifier reportedly diagnosed cytomegalovirus status with high specificity and sensitivity. The investigators catalogued 164 TCR beta chains as cytomegalovirus-associated.

Details on this clone: No antigen is known for it.

The assay was immunoSEQ multiplex PCR, and TCRdb's table has in-frame clones only and misses some. The profile covers some 76,000 clones, with approximately 95% appearing a single time and approximately 2.1% taken by the ten largest. The CDR3 sequence is 19 residues long. The germline V gene encodes CDR1 SGHNT and CDR2 YENEEA. Trimming took 4 bases from V and 0 from J, leaving 22 bases between them. V usage is TRBV11-3 and J usage is TRBJ2-1, with D perhaps matching TRBD2 (6 bases). The receptor's source is a woman under 30 in good health and CMV-seronegative. The sample was PBMCs. The CDR3 sequence: CASSSGRIWRESSYNEQFF. The CDR3 coding sequence is TGTGCCAGCAGCTCCGGGCGCATTTGGCGGGAAAGCTCCTACAATGAGCAGTTCTTC. The full variable domain, with the rest looked up from reference TRBV11-3 and TRBJ2-1, is EAGVVQSPRYKIIEKKQPVAFWCNPISGHNTLYWYLQNLGQGPELLIRYENEEAVDDSQLPKDRFSAERLKGVDSTLKIQPAELGDSAVYLCASSSGRIWRESSYNEQFFGPGTRLTVL.